These 27 T cell receptor beta chains were sequenced from one sample in a study of blood T cell repertoires in COVID-19. Sequencing used immunoSEQ multiplex PCR; TCRdb keeps in-frame clones, though not all of them. The data contain hundreds of thousands of clones, 70% to 90% of them singletons. The sample comprised peripheral blood. Source of these receptors: a man aged 50 to 60 with active or convalescent COVID-19.

The V and J genes are TRBV3-1 (or the pseudogene TRBV3-2) and TRBJ2-1; 12 nucleotides line up with TRBD2. Trimming at V came to 4 bases and at J to 5 bases, leaving 3 bases not matched to a gene. The CDR3 totals 15 residues. Germline V gene sequence: CDR1 LGHDT, CDR2 YNNKEL (reference sequence). The CDR3 nucleotides read TGTGCCAGCAGCCCGACTAGCGGGGGCAACAATGAGCAGTTCTTC. It codes for CASSPTSGGNNEQFF.

The rearrangement joins TRBV25-1 to TRBJ1-2, with 10 bases identical to TRBD1. J lost 6 bases, V lost 1 base, and 11 bases had no gene match. The CDR3 runs 17 residues. CDR1 is MGHDK, CDR2 SYGVNS, per germline. The DNA for the CDR3 is TGTGCCAGCAGTGAATCCAAGCCGGGACAGGGGTCTCATGGCTACACCTTC. This sequence encodes CASSESKPGQGSHGYTF.

This clone occurred a few times. The V and J genes are TRBV3-1 (or the pseudogene TRBV3-2) and TRBJ1-1; the D is unclear. This CDR3 is 14 amino acids long. The germline CDR1 and CDR2 sequences are LGHDT and YNNKEL (reference sequence). The V gene lost 1 base and the J gene lost 5 bases, with 11 bases spanning the gap. The CDR3 bases are TGTGCCAGCAGCCAAGGACTGTCCCGTACTGAAGCTTTCTTT. Translating gives CASSQGLSRTEAFF.

The chain employs TRBV19 and TRBJ1-1, with D unclear. The CDR3 extends over 16 amino acids. The germline V gene has CDR1 LNHDA and CDR2 SQIVND (reference sequence). The germline V and J ends were trimmed by 10 bases and 2 bases, with 23 bases remaining between them. CDR3 nucleotide sequence: TGTGCCACCGGTGGGTCGGGAGGAGTTTTTAACACTGAAGCTTTCTTT. Protein: CATGGSGGVFNTEAFF.

This chain joins TRBV19 and TRBJ2-1, with 9 bases fitting TRBD2. There are 16 residues in the CDR3. The V segment lost 3 bases and the J segment 6 bases; nucleotides outside the gene matches: 9. Germline V gene sequence: CDR1 LNHDA, CDR2 SQIVND (reference sequence). The CDR3 spells CASSMGTSFVANEQFF. In DNA, the CDR3 is TGTGCCAGTAGTATGGGGACTAGCTTCGTGGCCAATGAGCAGTTCTTC.

The sample holds one count of this clone. V and J are TRBV19 and TRBJ1-1, with D possibly matching TRBD1 (5 bases). CDR1 and CDR2 from the germline V gene are LNHDA and SQIVND (reference sequence). Trimming removed 3 bases at V and 1 base at J, with 9 bases between. The CDR3 consists of 14 residues. The CDR3 loop is CASSIPGQNTEAFF. CDR3 sequence (DNA): TGTGCCAGTAGTATCCCAGGGCAGAACACTGAAGCTTTCTTT.

The chain is built from TRBV4-2 and TRBJ2-3; 9 bases are a match to TRBD1. Germline values: CDR1 LGHNA, CDR2 YNFKEQ. This CDR3 contains 17 residues. The trim removed 1 base at V and 4 bases at J, leaving 9 bases unmatched. This CDR3 is CASSQVRDRDRADTQYF. CDR3 sequence (DNA): TGTGCCAGCAGCCAAGTTCGGGACAGGGATCGGGCAGATACGCAGTATTTT.

This chain uses TRBV5-4 with TRBJ2-7; 10 bases fit TRBD2. CDR3 length: 15 residues. With 5 bases clipped from V and 3 bases from J, the junction kept 8 bases outside the gene matches. Germline V gives CDR1 SGHNT, CDR2 YYREEE (reference sequence). The CDR3 coding sequence is TGTGCCAGCAGTCATCGAGCGGGAGGGGACTACGAGCAGTACTTC. It encodes CASSHRAGGDYEQYF.

This clone was detected only a few times. The chain employs TRBV2 and TRBJ1-1; tentative D call: TRBD1 (5 bases). Germline CDR1 is SNHLY and CDR2 is FYNNEI. V lost 5 bases to trimming and J lost 1 base, with 8 bases between them. The CDR3 has 13 residues. The CDR3 DNA is TGTGCCAGCAGTTTAGGGGAGAACACTGAAGCTTTCTTT. Translation gives CASSLGENTEAFF. The full variable domain, its missing parts supplied by reference TRBV2 and TRBJ1-1, is EPEVTQTPSHQVTQMGQEVILRCVPISNHLYFYWYRQILGQKVEFLVSFYNNEISEKSEIFDDQFSVERPDGSNFTLKIRSTKLEDSAMYFCASSLGENTEAFFGQGTRLTVV.

The V call is TRBV30, the J call TRBJ2-3, with 8 bases that match TRBD1. The CDR3 has 14 residues. V was clipped by 2 bases and J by 3 bases; unmatched bases: 4. Germline V lookup: CDR1 GTSNPN, CDR2 SVGIG (reference sequence). In DNA, the CDR3 is TGTGCCTGGAGTTCAGGGGGCAGGACAGATACGCAGTATTTT. It specifies CAWSSGGRTDTQYF.

The chain combines TRBV5-1 with TRBJ2-1; D perhaps matches TRBD1 (6 bases). The CDR3 consists of 14 residues. CDR1 is SGHRS and CDR2 is YFSETQ in the germline V gene. Trimming cost V 3 bases and J 7 bases, with 14 bases left between them. CDR3 sequence: CASSSTDSRNEQFF. The CDR3 DNA reads TGCGCCAGCAGCTCGACGGACAGTAGAAATGAGCAGTTCTTC.

V gene TRBV3-1 (or the pseudogene TRBV3-2) combines with J gene TRBJ2-7; 11 bases match TRBD2. Unmatched junction bases numbered 8, after V lost 3 bases and J lost 4 bases. The length of the CDR3 is 16 residues. Per the germline V gene, CDR1 is LGHDT and CDR2 is YNNKEL (reference sequence). CDR3 loop: CASSQERASGRYEQYF. In DNA, the CDR3 is TGTGCCAGCAGCCAGGAAAGGGCTAGCGGGAGGTACGAGCAGTACTTC.

The chain combines TRBV11-2 with TRBJ1-1; TRBD1 agrees at 8 bases. Per the germline V gene, CDR1 is SGHAT and CDR2 is FQNNGV. The CDR3 length is 14 residues. V trimming: 6 bases; J trimming: 7 bases; junction bases outside the gene matches: 10. The CDR3 protein is CASRGVRGRIEAFF. In DNA, the CDR3 is TGTGCCAGCAGGGGGGTCAGGGGGCGAATTGAAGCTTTCTTT.

The J gene is TRBJ2-1, the V gene TRBV7-6, with TRBD2 matching over 8 bases. The CDR3 is 18 amino acids. Germline V gene data show CDR1 as SGHVS and CDR2 as FNYEAQ. J gave up 1 base and V 5 bases, and 13 bases lay outside the gene matches. The CDR3 DNA sequence: TGTGCCAGCAGCCTAGGAGCGGGGCGGGAGGCGTCCTACAATGAGCAGTTCTTC. Its protein is CASSLGAGREASYNEQFF.

This clone was observed a handful of times. V is TRBV4-1 and J is TRBJ1-2, with 7 bases identical to TRBD1. The V gene end was trimmed by 1 base and the J gene end by 7 bases; junction bases not matched to a gene: 9. CDR3 size: 15 residues. Germline assignment: CDR1 MGHRA and CDR2 YSYEKL. The CDR3 DNA reads as TGCGCCAGCAGCCAAGGACAGGGCTCTGTCTTTGGCTACACCTTC. Translation: CASSQGQGSVFGYTF.

The chain combines TRBV5-4 with TRBJ2-7; the match to TRBD2 covers 10 bases. With 3 bases clipped from V and 2 bases from J, the junction kept 5 bases outside the gene matches. Looked up from germline, CDR1 is SGHNT and CDR2 is YYREEE (reference sequence). This CDR3 region has 15 residues. The CDR3, as DNA: TGTGCCAGCAGCTCTCCCACTAGCGGGACCTACGAGCAGTACTTC. Translated: CASSSPTSGTYEQYF.

The gene calls are TRBV4-3 and TRBJ2-7; 7 bases line up with TRBD2. Germline lookup yields CDR1 LGHNA and CDR2 YSLEER. The length of the CDR3 is 15 residues. The J segment lost 3 bases and the V segment lost 1 base, leaving 6 bases of the junction unmatched. CDR3 nucleotides: TGCGCCAGCAGCCAAGGGGGGGGTCCCTTCTACGAGCAGTACTTC. This encodes CASSQGGGPFYEQYF.

This clone has a handful of counts. The CDR3 here is CASSDPTATDPTNYGYTF. The CDR3 coding sequence is TGTGCCAGCAGTGATCCAACCGCTACAGATCCAACTAACTATGGCTACACCTTC. The chain is built from TRBV25-1 and TRBJ1-2; D unclear. Germline CDR1 and CDR2: MGHDK and SYGVNS. The germline V and J ends were trimmed by 3 bases and 0 bases, with 20 bases remaining between them. CDR3 length equals 18 residues.

This sequence joins TRBV30 and TRBJ1-1, with a possible D match to TRBD1 (5 bases). CDR3 length: 13 amino acids. V lost 4 bases and J lost 2, with 11 bases in between. The germline CDR1 and CDR2 sequences are GTSNPN and SVGIG (reference sequence). The CDR3 DNA follows: TGTGCCTGGATTTGGGGCCGTAACACTGAAGCTTTCTTT. It yields the protein CAWIWGRNTEAFF.

This chain connects TRBV7-9 to TRBJ2-2; 10 positions agree with TRBD1. The CDR3 extends over 16 amino acids. CDR1 SEHNR and CDR2 FQNEAQ come from the germline V gene (reference sequence). The V gene end was trimmed by 5 bases and the J gene end by 8 bases; junction bases not matched to a gene: 11. The CDR3 sequence is CASSVPRDRGRGELFF. The CDR3 nucleotides read TGTGCCAGCAGCGTGCCCCGGGACAGGGGACGGGGGGAGCTGTTTTTT.

This chain connects TRBV29-1 to TRBJ2-7; D gene unclear. The ends were cut back, 3 bases at V and 4 bases at J, with 13 bases in the middle. This CDR3 spans 13 amino acids. The germline CDR1 and CDR2 sequences are SQVTM and ANQGSEA. The CDR3 DNA is TGCAGCGTTGAGATAGACCCGGGTTACGAGCAGTACTTC. Its translation is CSVEIDPGYEQYF.

The rearrangement joins TRBV27 to TRBJ2-7, with 7 bases identical to TRBD2. This CDR3 is built from 15 residues. Germline V lookup: CDR1 MNHEY, CDR2 SMNVEV (reference sequence). V lost 6 bases, J lost 2 bases, and 10 bases stayed unmatched. CDR3 nucleotides: TGTGCCAGCAGGCCTCGGCGGCGGGAGCCCTACGAGCAGTACTTC. Protein: CASRPRRREPYEQYF.

V and J are TRBV5-5 and TRBJ2-7; possible D gene TRBD1, 6 bases. The CDR3 loop spans 14 amino acids. CDR1 is SGHKS, CDR2 YYEKEE, per germline (reference sequence). The V end lost 4 bases, the J end lost 7 bases, and 18 bases lay between the germline ends. CDR3 sequence (DNA): TGTGCCAGCAGCCGCGGACAGACGGTATGGGAGCAGTACTTC. This encodes CASSRGQTVWEQYF.

The rearrangement uses TRBV3-1 (or the pseudogene TRBV3-2) and TRBJ2-7; a possible D gene is TRBD2 (6 bases). The ends were cut back, 3 bases at V and 3 bases at J, with 15 bases in the middle. Germline lookup yields CDR1 LGHDT and CDR2 YNNKEL (reference sequence). The CDR3 covers 15 residues. The CDR3 protein is CASSHPGEEFYEQYF. CDR3 DNA sequence: TGTGCCAGCAGCCACCCCGGGGAGGAGTTCTACGAGCAGTACTTC.

The rearrangement uses TRBV28 and TRBJ1-2; D might be TRBD1 (5 bases). Trimming took off 6 bases at V and 4 bases at J, with 18 bases between the two ends. Germline V lookup: CDR1 MDHEN, CDR2 SYDVKM. The CDR3 spans 15 residues. CDR3 DNA: TGTGCCAGCAGCCTAGGAGGAGGGGCTAGCTATGGCTACACCTTC. As protein: CASSLGGGASYGYTF.

The chain uses TRBV3-1 (or the pseudogene TRBV3-2) and TRBJ1-6; D unclear. Germline V gene data show CDR1 as LGHDT and CDR2 as YNNKEL (reference sequence). Between the trimmed V and J ends, which lost 4 bases and 3 bases, there was a span of 10 bases. This CDR3 contains 15 residues. The CDR3 sequence: CASSRLEVYNSPLHF. The CDR3, as DNA: TGTGCCAGCAGCCGGCTTGAGGTCTATAATTCACCCCTCCACTTT.

The V gene is TRBV7-2, the J gene TRBJ1-1; no reliable D call. V lost 7 bases and J 1 base, leaving 10 bases between the germline ends. Germline V CDR1 and CDR2: SGHTA, FQGNSA. The length of the CDR3 is 13 residues. The CDR3 nucleotides read TGTGCCAGCATCTCGCGGGGGAACACTGAAGCTTTCTTT. Amino acids: CASISRGNTEAFF.